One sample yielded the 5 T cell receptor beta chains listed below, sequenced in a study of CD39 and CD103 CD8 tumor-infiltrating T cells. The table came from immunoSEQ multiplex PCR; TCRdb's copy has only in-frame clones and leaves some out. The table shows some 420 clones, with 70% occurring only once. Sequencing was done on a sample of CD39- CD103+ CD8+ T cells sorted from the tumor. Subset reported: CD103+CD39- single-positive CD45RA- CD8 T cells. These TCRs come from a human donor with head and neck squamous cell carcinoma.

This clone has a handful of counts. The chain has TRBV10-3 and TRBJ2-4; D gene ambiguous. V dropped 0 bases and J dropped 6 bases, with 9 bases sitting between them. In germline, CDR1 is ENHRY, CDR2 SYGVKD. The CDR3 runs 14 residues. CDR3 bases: TGTGCCATCAGTGAGTCGCAGGATGGAAACATTCAGTACTTC. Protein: CAISESQDGNIQYF.

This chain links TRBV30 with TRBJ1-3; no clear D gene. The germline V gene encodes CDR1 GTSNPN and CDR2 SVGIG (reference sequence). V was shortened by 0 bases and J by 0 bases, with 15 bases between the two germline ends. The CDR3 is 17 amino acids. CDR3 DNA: TGTGCCTGGAGTGTACGAAAAAGCCACCTCTCTGGAAACACCATATATTTT. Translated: CAWSVRKSHLSGNTIYF. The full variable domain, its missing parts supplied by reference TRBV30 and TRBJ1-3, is SQTIHQWPATLVQPVGSPLSLECTVEGTSNPNLYWYRQAAGRGLQLLFYSVGIGQISSEVPQNLSASRPQDRQFILSSKKLLLSDSGFYLCAWSVRKSHLSGNTIYFGEGSWLTVV.

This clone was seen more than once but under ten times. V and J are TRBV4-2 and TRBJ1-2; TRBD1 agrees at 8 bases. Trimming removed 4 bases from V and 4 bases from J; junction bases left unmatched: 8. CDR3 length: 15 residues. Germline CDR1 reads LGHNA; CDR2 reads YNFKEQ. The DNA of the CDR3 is TGTGCCAGCAGCCGCGGACAGGGTCCCGGCTATGGCTACACCTTC. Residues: CASSRGQGPGYGYTF.

The CDR3 bases are TGTGCCAGCAGCGCGCTACAGGGGACATACCGCTACGAGCAGTACTTC. Translated, it gives CASSALQGTYRYEQYF. The V call is TRBV7-9, the J call TRBJ2-7, with 7 positions matching TRBD1. The CDR3 has 16 residues. CDR1 and CDR2 (germline): SEHNR, FQNEAQ (reference sequence). The trim removed 5 bases at V and 3 bases at J, leaving 13 bases unmatched. The full variable domain, rest sourced from reference TRBV7-9 and TRBJ2-7, is DTGVSQNPRHKITKRGQNVTFRCDPISEHNRLYWYRQTLGQGPEFLTYFQNEAQLEKSRLLSDRFSAERPKGSFSTLEIQRTEQGDSAMYLCASSALQGTYRYEQYFGPGTRLTVT.

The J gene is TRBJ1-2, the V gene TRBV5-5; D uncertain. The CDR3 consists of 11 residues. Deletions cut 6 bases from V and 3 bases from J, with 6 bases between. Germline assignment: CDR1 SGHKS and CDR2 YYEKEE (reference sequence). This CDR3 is CASTLDYGYTF. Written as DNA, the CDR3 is TGTGCCAGCACCCTAGACTATGGCTACACCTTC.